Below, one T cell receptor beta chain is given with its context. Its antigen specificity is not known. No per-base quality is available; no much larger clone lies one base away. The TCR beta CDR3 regions were amplified from the RNA transcripts. For the first round of RT-PCR on the TCR CDR3, the HTBI primer set was used together with the Qiagen OneStep RT-PCR kit. Libraries were constructed in a second round of multiplex PCR, after which size selection and purification were carried out. Paired-end sequencing of the libraries was performed with 100 bp reads on an Illumina HiSeq2000. The published analysis was carried out like this. SOAPnuke was used to process the raw data, removing reads that contained adapters or uncalled bases, had a mean Phred below 15, or lacked an exact match to the constant primer or identifier. High-quality paired reads were merged with COPE v1.2.5, and unique nucleotide sequences were defined as clonotypes. MiTCR v1.1 was used to align clonotypes to the IMGT TRBV, TRBD and TRBJ reference segments. The analysis was restricted to V-J combinations with a frequency above 0.0001, which together covered just over 99% of the repertoires. The TCS score was defined as F50 (clonal expansion) divided by E x V (chaos), with BLOSUM62-based TCRdist calculated between CDR3 peptides within each V-J. Welch's t-statistics and random forest reduced several hundred V-J features to roughly 13, which were used in a naive Bayes classifier (R e1071). TCRdb reprocessing: public reads trimmed at Q25 with fastp, clones called with MiXCR, in-frame beta chains kept. Merged by CDR3 protein, the rows form single entries marked with the most common genes and DNA. V and J calls and clone size were set by TCRdb, not the authors. This sample is represented by some 500,000 distinct CDR3 sequences; roughly an eighth of them were singletons. Of the sample, roughly 17% is held by the ten largest clones.

The data stem from a study of T cells in Graves' hyperthyroidism and ophthalmopathy (dated by TCRdb to about 2019). With respect to the entire study: Peripheral blood samples were taken at initial diagnosis, before any treatment was given. TCR V-J signatures able to tell the groups apart were searched for in a discovery cohort of more than 90 patients, of whom around 42 had Graves' ophthalmopathy and around 56 had stable Graves' hyperthyroidism. Prospective prediction of ophthalmopathy was tested in an independent validation cohort of some 19 hyperthyroidism patients and some 17 patients who later progressed to ophthalmopathy. For training and testing, the 100 or so patients in the discovery cohort were randomly divided in a 7:3 ratio. In more than 5 Graves' hyperthyroidism patients, the study also compared T-cell repertoires from thyroid tissue with T-cell repertoires from blood. After blood sampling, hyperthyroidism patients were treated with methimazole at a starting dose of 30 mg daily, and ophthalmopathy patients were treated with high-dose intravenous methylprednisolone. The paper describes TCR Vbeta CDR3 sequencing of some 130 peripheral blood samples, made up of roughly 40 ophthalmopathy patients, more than 70 hyperthyroidism patients and 17 progressor patients.

Trimming at the junction amounts to 1 base on V and 7 bases on J, and the germline ends lie 17 bases apart. The CDR3 spans 16 residues, from the cysteine through the phenylalanine. CDR3 DNA is the only sequence kept; it has 48 bases, read in frame from the first base. CDR1 and CDR2, per the germline V gene, are MGHRA and YSYEKL. Graves' hyperthyroidism was defined as stable when no progression to ophthalmopathy occurred over 18 months of follow-up. Hyperthyroidism patients were newly diagnosed, had a disease duration of under 2 months, and were aged 18 to 65 years. Patients with uncontrolled infections, other autoimmune diseases, pregnancy or lactation were excluded. Diagnoses were established on the basis of clinical symptoms, serum thyroxine and TRAb, thyroid ultrasound, and orbital computed tomography. PBMCs were isolated from about 9.1 ml of fresh peripheral blood by Ficoll-Paque density gradient centrifugation. Total RNA was extracted using Trizol reagent, and RNA quality was assessed on an Agilent 2100 Bioanalyzer.

What the research found in general, with its limitations: Sample size was not statistically predetermined, and blinding of investigators to group allocation was not performed. A model built on a 13 V-J signature distinguished ophthalmopathy from stable hyperthyroidism, reaching around 87% sensitivity and approximately 81% specificity in cross-validation and 80%/75% in testing. In validation, the model predicted progression to ophthalmopathy a median of approximately 6.3 months before onset, with roughly 68% sensitivity and 72.22% specificity. Most expanded thyroid clonotypes (frequency above 0.001) were also detected in blood, suggesting blood repertoires may reflect thyroid immune responses.

The sample taken for sequencing was blood. The origin of this receptor is a woman under 30 with Graves' hyperthyroidism. The rearrangement joined TRBV4-1 to TRBJ2-1; a tentative D call is TRBD2 (6 bases match). The base sequence is TGCGCCAGCAGCCAAGGAGATTTCGGGACTCAGAATGAGCAGTTCTTC. Its coded protein is CASSQGDFGTQNEQFF.